Listed below are T cell receptor beta chains from one sample, sequenced in a study of shared clonotypes between healthy human individuals. Sequencing was performed with immunoSEQ multiplex PCR; in TCRdb, only in-frame clones are kept and a portion is missing. The sample records 2 million to 3 million clones, 80% to 95% being singletons. The source material was naive CD4+ T cells from PBMCs. The receptor source for this set is a man between 18 and 35 years old in good health. Some clones in this sample may be carry-over from other donors' samples. The CDR3 runs from the conserved cysteine through the conserved F or W. Each record gives: J gene, CDR3 length, clone size, D gene, V gene, CDR3 protein, CDR3 DNA. A D gene is named only where the DNA matches it firmly. Size tells how often a clone was seen (once, few, many) or the class of an expanded clone, and some rows leave it out.

j_gene: TRBJ1-1
len: 14
abundance: .
d_gene: .
v_gene: TRBV6-6
CDR3aa: CASRRMTFSTEAFF
CDR3nt: TGTGCCAGCAGGCGGATGACCTTCAGCACTGAAGCTTTCTTT

j_gene: TRBJ2-7
len: 15
abundance: .
d_gene: .
v_gene: TRBV11-2
CDR3aa: CASSSGQPFSYEQYF
CDR3nt: TGTGCCAGCAGCTCCGGACAGCCTTTTTCCTACGAGCAGTACTTC

j_gene: TRBJ1-1
len: 14
abundance: once
d_gene: .
v_gene: TRBV10-3
CDR3aa: CAISESVPRERAFF
CDR3nt: TGTGCCATCAGTGAGTCAGTGCCCAGGGAGAGAGCTTTCTTT

j_gene: TRBJ2-7
len: 13
abundance: .
d_gene: TRBD1
v_gene: TRBV2
CDR3aa: CASKGTEHYEQYF
CDR3nt: TGTGCCAGCAAGGGGACAGAGCACTACGAGCAGTACTTC

j_gene: TRBJ1-5
len: 12
abundance: few
d_gene: TRBD1
v_gene: TRBV29-1
CDR3aa: CSVGQGDQPQHF
CDR3nt: TGCAGCGTCGGACAGGGTGATCAGCCCCAGCATTTT

j_gene: TRBJ1-1
len: 14
abundance: .
d_gene: TRBD1
v_gene: TRBV5-1
CDR3aa: CASSVDRANTEAFF
CDR3nt: TGCGCCAGCAGCGTCGACAGGGCGAACACTGAAGCTTTCTTT

j_gene: TRBJ2-3
len: 14
abundance: .
d_gene: TRBD2
v_gene: TRBV9
CDR3aa: CASSIAGSTDTQYF
CDR3nt: TGTGCCAGCAGCATAGCGGGAAGCACAGATACGCAGTATTTT

j_gene: TRBJ2-7
len: 16
abundance: .
d_gene: TRBD1
v_gene: TRBV4-1
CDR3aa: CASSHGPDRGSYEQYF
CDR3nt: TGCGCCAGCAGCCATGGGCCGGACAGGGGGTCCTACGAGCAGTACTTC

j_gene: TRBJ1-2
len: 14
abundance: .
d_gene: TRBD1
v_gene: TRBV7-2
CDR3aa: CASSYRQGENGYTF
CDR3nt: TGTGCCAGCAGCTATCGACAGGGGGAGAATGGCTACACCTTC

j_gene: TRBJ2-1
len: 16
abundance: .
d_gene: TRBD2
v_gene: TRBV7-2
CDR3aa: CASSLRLAGNYNEQFF
CDR3nt: TGTGCCAGCAGTTTACGACTAGCGGGTAACTACAATGAGCAGTTCTTC

j_gene: TRBJ1-3
len: 16
abundance: .
d_gene: TRBD1
v_gene: TRBV19
CDR3aa: CASCHLGQGSGNTIYF
CDR3nt: TGTGCCAGTTGCCACCTGGGACAGGGCTCTGGAAACACCATATATTTT

j_gene: TRBJ2-7
len: 14
abundance: .
d_gene: TRBD1
v_gene: TRBV7-2
CDR3aa: CASSYGTGGYEQYF
CDR3nt: TGTGCCAGCAGCTACGGGACAGGGGGCTACGAGCAGTACTTC

j_gene: TRBJ2-1
len: 16
abundance: .
d_gene: TRBD2
v_gene: TRBV28
CDR3aa: CASSFGLAGAFNEQFF
CDR3nt: TGTGCCAGCAGTTTCGGACTAGCGGGAGCTTTCAATGAGCAGTTCTTC

j_gene: TRBJ2-7
len: 15
abundance: .
d_gene: TRBD2
v_gene: TRBV5-1
CDR3aa: CASSLRTSGSDEQYF
CDR3nt: TGCGCCAGCAGCTTAAGGACTAGCGGGAGTGACGAGCAGTACTTC

j_gene: TRBJ1-4
len: 15
abundance: .
d_gene: .
v_gene: TRBV7-9
CDR3aa: CASSPRDARHEKLFF
CDR3nt: TGTGCCAGCAGCCCGAGGGACGCCAGACATGAAAAACTGTTTTTT

j_gene: TRBJ1-4
len: 13
abundance: .
d_gene: .
v_gene: TRBV6-5
CDR3aa: CASSYGGNEKLFF
CDR3nt: TGTGCCAGCAGTTATGGCGGTAATGAAAAACTGTTTTTT

j_gene: TRBJ2-4
len: 14
abundance: .
d_gene: TRBD1
v_gene: TRBV28
CDR3aa: CASSPWDRKNIQYF
CDR3nt: TGTGCCAGCAGTCCCTGGGACAGAAAAAACATTCAGTACTTC

j_gene: TRBJ1-3
len: 16
abundance: .
d_gene: TRBD1
v_gene: TRBV7-6
CDR3aa: CASSTGQGRSGNTIYF
CDR3nt: TGTGCCAGCAGCACTGGACAGGGGCGCTCTGGAAACACCATATATTTT